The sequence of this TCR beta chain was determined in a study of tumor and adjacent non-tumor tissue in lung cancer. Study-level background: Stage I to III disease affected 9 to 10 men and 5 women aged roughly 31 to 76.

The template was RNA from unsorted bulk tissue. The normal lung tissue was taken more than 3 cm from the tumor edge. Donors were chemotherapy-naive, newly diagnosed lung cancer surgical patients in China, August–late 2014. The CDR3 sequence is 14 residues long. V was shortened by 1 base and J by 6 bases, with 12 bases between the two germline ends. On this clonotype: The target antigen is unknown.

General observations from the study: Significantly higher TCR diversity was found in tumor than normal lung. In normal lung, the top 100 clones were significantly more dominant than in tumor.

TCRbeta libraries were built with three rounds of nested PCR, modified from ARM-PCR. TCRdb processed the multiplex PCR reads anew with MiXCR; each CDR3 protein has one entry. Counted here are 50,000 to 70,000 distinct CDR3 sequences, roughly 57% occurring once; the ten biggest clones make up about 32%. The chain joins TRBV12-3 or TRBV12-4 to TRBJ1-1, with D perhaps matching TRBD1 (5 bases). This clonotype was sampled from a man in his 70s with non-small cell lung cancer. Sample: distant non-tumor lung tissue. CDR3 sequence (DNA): TGTGCCAGCAGTTTAGGGGGCGCTTCTGCTGAAGCTTTCTTT. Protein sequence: CASSLGGASAEAFF.